This T cell receptor beta chain was identified during a study of CD8 T cells in ankylosing spondylitis. TCRdb redid the calling of the 5' RACE reads with MiXCR, one entry per CDR3 protein. The table has about 35,000 distinct CDR3 sequences, roughly 3.1% seen once; the top ten hold 2.5% to 3%. There are many counts of this clonotype. The CDR3 has 15 amino acids. The V and J ends lost 6 bases and 6 bases, in that order; junction bases with no gene match: 3. Germline values: CDR1 SGDLS, CDR2 YYNGEE. The V and J genes are TRBV9 and TRBJ2-2; TRBD2 agrees at 15 bases. The sequencing input was blood, either unsorted or a sorted T cell fraction (not recorded which). The receptor comes from a male donor with ankylosing spondylitis or in good health (not recorded which). The CDR3 DNA follows: TGTGCCAGCACCGGGACTAGCGGGGGGCCCGGGGAGCTGTTTTTT. Amino acid sequence: CASTGTSGGPGELFF.